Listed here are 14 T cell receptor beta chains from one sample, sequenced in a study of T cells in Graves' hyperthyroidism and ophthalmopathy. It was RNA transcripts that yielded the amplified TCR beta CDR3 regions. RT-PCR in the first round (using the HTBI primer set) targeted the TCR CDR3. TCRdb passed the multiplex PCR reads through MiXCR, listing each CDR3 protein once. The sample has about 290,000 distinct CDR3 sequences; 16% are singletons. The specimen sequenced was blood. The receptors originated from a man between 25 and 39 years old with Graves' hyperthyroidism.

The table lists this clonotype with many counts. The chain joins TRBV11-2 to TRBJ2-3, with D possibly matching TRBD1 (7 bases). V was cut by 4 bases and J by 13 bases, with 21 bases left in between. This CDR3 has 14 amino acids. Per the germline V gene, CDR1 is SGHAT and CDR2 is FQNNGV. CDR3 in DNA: TGTGCCAGCAGCTCAGACAGGGAGGCCTCGCGGGAGTATTTT. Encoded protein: CASSSDREASREYF.

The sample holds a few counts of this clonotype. The CDR3 reads CASSLALSTGELFF. CDR3 sequence (DNA): TGTGCCAGCAGCTTAGCGCTCAGCACCGGGGAGCTGTTTTTT. The chain recombines TRBV7-9 with TRBJ2-2; D remains ambiguous. Germline assignment: CDR1 SEHNR and CDR2 FQNEAQ (reference sequence). Trimming stripped 0 bases from V and 4 bases from J, with 6 bases between. The CDR3 is 14 amino acids.

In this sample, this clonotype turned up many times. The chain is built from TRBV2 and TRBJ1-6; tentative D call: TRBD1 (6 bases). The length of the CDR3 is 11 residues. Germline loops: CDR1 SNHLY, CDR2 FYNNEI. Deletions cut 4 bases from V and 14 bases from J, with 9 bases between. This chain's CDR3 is CASSGYRALHF. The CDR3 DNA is TGTGCCAGCAGTGGATACAGGGCCCTCCACTTT.

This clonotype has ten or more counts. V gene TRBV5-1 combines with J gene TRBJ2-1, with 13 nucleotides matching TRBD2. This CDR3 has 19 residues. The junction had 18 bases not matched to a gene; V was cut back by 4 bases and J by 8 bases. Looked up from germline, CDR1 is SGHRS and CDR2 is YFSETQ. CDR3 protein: CASSRRTSGSRGDIYEQFF. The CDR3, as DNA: TGCGCCAGCAGCCGCAGGACTAGCGGGAGTCGGGGGGATATCTATGAGCAGTTCTTC.

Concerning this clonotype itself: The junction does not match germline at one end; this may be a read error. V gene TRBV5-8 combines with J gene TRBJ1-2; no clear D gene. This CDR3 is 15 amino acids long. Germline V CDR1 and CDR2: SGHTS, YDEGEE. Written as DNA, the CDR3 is TGTGCCGGCAGCTTGGCGGGGATTGATCTCTATGGCTACACCTTC. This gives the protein CAGSLAGIDLYGYTF.

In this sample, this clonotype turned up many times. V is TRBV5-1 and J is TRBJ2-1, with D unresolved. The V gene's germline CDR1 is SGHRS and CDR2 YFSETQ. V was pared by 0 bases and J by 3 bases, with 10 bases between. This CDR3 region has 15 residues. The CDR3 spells CASSLETGIYNEQFF. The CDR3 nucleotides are TGCGCCAGCAGCTTGGAGACTGGAATCTACAATGAGCAGTTCTTC.

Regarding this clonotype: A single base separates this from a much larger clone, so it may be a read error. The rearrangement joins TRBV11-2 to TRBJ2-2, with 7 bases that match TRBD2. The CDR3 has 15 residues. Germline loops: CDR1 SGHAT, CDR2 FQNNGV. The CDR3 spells CARSLRGLFVGELFF. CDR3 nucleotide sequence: TGTGCCAGGAGCTTAAGGGGACTATTTGTGGGGGAGCTGTTTTTT. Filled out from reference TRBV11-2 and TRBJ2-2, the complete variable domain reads EAGVAQSPRYKIIEKRQSVAFWCNPISGHATLYWYQQILGQGPKLLIQFQNNGVVDDSQLPKDRFSAERLKGVDSTLKIQPAKLEDSAVYLCARSLRGLFVGELFFGEGSRLTVL.

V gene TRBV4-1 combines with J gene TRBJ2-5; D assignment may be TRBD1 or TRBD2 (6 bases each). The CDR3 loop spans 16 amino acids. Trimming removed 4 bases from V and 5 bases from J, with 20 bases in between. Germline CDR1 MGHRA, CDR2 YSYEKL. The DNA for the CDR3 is TGCGCCAGCAGCCCCCCCAGTCGGGGGCTTGGCGAGACCCAGTACTTC. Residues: CASSPPSRGLGETQYF.

CDR3 nucleotides: TGCGCCAGCAACCGAGACCTAGCGGACTACGAGCAGTACTTC. Protein sequence: CASNRDLADYEQYF. The chain joins TRBV5-1 to TRBJ2-7, with 7 bases that match TRBD2. V was pared by 6 bases and J by 3 bases, with 9 bases of the junction left unmatched. Looked up from germline, CDR1 is SGHRS and CDR2 is YFSETQ. This CDR3 is 14 amino acids long.

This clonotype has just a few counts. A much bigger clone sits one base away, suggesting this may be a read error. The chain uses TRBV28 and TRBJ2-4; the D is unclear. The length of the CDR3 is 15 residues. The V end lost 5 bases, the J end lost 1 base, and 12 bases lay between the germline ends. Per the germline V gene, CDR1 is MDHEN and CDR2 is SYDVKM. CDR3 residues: CASSPSPLAKNIQYF. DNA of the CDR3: TGTGCCAGCAGTCCCTCCCCGCTGGCCAAAAACATTCAGTACTTC.

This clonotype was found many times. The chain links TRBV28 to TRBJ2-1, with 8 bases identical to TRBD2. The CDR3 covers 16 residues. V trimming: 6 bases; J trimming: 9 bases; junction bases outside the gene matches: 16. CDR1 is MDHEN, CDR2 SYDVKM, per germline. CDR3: CASRPRLGSGIGEQFF. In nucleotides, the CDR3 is TGTGCCAGCAGACCCCGACTGGGTAGCGGGATTGGTGAGCAGTTCTTC.

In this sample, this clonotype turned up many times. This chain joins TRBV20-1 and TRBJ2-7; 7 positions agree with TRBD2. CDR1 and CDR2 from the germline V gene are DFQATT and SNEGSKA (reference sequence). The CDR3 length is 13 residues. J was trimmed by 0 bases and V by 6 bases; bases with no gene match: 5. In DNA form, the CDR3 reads TGCAGTGCCTCGCGGGAGACCTCCTACGAGCAGTACTTC. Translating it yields CSASRETSYEQYF.

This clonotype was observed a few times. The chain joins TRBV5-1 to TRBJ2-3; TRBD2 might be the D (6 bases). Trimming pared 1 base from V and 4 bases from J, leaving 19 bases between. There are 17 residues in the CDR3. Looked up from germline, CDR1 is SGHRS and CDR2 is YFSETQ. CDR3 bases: TGCGCCAGCAGCTTGCTCCCCGACACGGGAGAGGCAGATACGCAGTATTTT. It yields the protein CASSLLPDTGEADTQYF. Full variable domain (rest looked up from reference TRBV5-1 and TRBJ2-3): KAGVTQTPRYLIKTRGQQVTLSCSPISGHRSVSWYQQTPGQGLQFLFEYFSETQRNKGNFPGRFSGRQFSNSRSEMNVSTLELGDSALYLCASSLLPDTGEADTQYFGPGTRLTVL.

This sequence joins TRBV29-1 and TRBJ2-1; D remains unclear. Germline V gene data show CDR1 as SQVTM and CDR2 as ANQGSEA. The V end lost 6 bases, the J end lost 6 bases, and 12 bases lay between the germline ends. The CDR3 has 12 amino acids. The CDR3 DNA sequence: TGCAGCGTCTCCTTGGGTCTCAATGAGCAGTTCTTC. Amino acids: CSVSLGLNEQFF.